The entry that follows covers one T cell receptor beta chain sequence. The entry originates in a study of blood T cell repertoires in COVID-19. Data came from immunoSEQ multiplex PCR; TCRdb stores just in-frame clones and leaves some out. The data show approximately 320,000 clones, roughly 87% seen once. V was clipped by 11 bases and J by 10 bases, with 14 bases between them. This CDR3 region has 11 residues. The germline V gene encodes CDR1 MDHEN and CDR2 SYDVKM. The sequence was obtained from a woman aged 18-29 years who had recovered from COVID-19. V is TRBV28 and J is TRBJ1-4; weak D call: TRBD1 (5 bases). The sequenced material came from PBMCs or T cells enriched from blood (not recorded which). CDR3 loop: CAGGLGGKLFF. In nucleotides, the CDR3 is TGTGCCGGGGGGTTGGGCGGAAAACTGTTTTTT.